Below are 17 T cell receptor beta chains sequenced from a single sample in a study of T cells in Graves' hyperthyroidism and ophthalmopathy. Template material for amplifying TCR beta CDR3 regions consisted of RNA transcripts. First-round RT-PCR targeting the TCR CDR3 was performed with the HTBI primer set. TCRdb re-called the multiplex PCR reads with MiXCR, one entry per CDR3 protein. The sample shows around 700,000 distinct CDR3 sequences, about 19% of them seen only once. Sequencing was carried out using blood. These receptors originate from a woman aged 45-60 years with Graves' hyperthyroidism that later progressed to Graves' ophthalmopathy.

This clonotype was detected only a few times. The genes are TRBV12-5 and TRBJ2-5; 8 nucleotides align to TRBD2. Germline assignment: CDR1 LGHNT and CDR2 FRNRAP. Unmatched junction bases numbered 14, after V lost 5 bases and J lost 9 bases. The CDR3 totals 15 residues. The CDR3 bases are TGTGCTAGTGGTGCTACAGGGACACCGCGGGGGGCCCAGTACTTC. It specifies CASGATGTPRGAQYF.

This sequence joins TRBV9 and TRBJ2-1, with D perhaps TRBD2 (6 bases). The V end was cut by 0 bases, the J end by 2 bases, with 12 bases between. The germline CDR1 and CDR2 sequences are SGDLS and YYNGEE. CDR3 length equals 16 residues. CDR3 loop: CASSVVGGGAYNEQFF. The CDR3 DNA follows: TGTGCCAGCAGCGTAGTAGGCGGAGGGGCCTACAATGAGCAGTTCTTC. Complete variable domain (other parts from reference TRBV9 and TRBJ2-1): DSGVTQTPKHLITATGQRVTLRCSPRSGDLSVYWYQQSLDQGLQFLIQYYNGEERAKGNILERFSAQQFPDLHSELNLSSLELGDSALYFCASSVVGGGAYNEQFFGPGTRLTVL.

The chain's CDR3 is CASSFTGSWTDNSPLHF. The CDR3 DNA reads TGTGCCAGCAGCTTCACAGGGAGTTGGACTGATAATTCACCCCTCCACTTT. The V call is TRBV7-9, the J call TRBJ1-6; maybe TRBD1 (6 bases). Per germline, CDR1 SEHNR and CDR2 FQNEAQ (reference sequence). Deletions cut 3 bases from V and 5 bases from J, with 17 bases between. The CDR3 is 17 amino acids.

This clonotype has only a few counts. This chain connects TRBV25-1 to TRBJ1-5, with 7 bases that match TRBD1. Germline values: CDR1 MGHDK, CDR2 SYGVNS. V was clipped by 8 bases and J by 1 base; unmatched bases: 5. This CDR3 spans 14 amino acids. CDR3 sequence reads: CASQEQGSNQPQHF. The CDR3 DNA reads TGTGCCAGCCAAGAACAGGGGAGCAATCAGCCCCAGCATTTT.

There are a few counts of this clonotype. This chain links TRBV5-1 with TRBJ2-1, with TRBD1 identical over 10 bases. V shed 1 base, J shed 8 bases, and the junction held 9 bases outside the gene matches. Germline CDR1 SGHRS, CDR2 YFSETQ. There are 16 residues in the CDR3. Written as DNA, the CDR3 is TGCGCCAGCAGCTTGAATGTCGGGACAGGGGCCGATGAGCAGTTCTTC. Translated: CASSLNVGTGADEQFF.

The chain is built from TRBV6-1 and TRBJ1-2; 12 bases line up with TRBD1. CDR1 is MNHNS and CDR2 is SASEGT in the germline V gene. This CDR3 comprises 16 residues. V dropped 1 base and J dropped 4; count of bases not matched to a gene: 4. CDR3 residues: CASSEGGTGGGYGYTF. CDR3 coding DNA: TGTGCCAGCAGTGAAGGTGGGACAGGGGGCGGCTATGGCTACACCTTC.

The CDR3 coding sequence is TGTGCCAGCAGCGTAGCGGGGGATTTCACCTATGGCTACACCTTC. Translated, it gives CASSVAGDFTYGYTF. The chain joins TRBV9 to TRBJ1-2; D perhaps matches TRBD1 (5 bases). The length of the CDR3 is 15 residues. CDR1 is SGDLS and CDR2 is YYNGEE in the germline V gene. Between the trimmed V and J ends, which lost 0 bases and 4 bases, there was a span of 13 bases.

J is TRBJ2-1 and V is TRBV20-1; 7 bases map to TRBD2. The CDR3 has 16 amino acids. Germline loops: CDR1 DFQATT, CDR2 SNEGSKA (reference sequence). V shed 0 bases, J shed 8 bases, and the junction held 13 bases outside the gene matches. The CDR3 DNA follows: TGCAGTGCTAGAGATCCAAGCGGGGCGGCCAACGATGAGCAGTTCTTC. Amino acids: CSARDPSGAANDEQFF.

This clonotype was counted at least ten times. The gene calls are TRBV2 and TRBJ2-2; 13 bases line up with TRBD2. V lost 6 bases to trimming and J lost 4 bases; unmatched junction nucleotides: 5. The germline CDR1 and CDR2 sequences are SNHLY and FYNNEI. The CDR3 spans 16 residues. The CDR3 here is CASRQLAGGATGELFF. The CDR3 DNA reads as TGTGCCAGCAGACAACTAGCGGGGGGGGCCACCGGGGAGCTGTTTTTT.

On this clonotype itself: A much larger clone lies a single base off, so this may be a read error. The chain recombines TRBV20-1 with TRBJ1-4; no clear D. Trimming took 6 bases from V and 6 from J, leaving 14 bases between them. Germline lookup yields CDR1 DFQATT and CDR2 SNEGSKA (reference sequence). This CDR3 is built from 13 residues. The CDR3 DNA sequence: TGCAGTGCACTCGAGGGCGGGGATGAAAAACTGTTTTTT. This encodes CSALEGGDEKLFF.

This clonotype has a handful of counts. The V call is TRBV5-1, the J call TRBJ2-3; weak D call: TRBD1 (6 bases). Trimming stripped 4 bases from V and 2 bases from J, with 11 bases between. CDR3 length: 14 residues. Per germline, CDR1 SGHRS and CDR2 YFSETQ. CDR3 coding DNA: TGCGCCAGCAGCCCGACAGGAATCACAGATACGCAGTATTTT. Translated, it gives CASSPTGITDTQYF.

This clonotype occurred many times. The DNA for the CDR3 is TGTGCCAGCAGCGTAGACGGGGCGGTCAACGAGCAGTACTTC. Encoded protein: CASSVDGAVNEQYF. The chain joins TRBV9 to TRBJ2-7; D might be TRBD1 or TRBD2, each matching 5 bases. The CDR3 is 14 amino acids. V shed 0 bases and J shed 5 bases, with 12 bases lying between them. The germline CDR1 and CDR2 sequences are SGDLS and YYNGEE. The full variable domain, with the rest looked up from reference TRBV9 and TRBJ2-7, is DSGVTQTPKHLITATGQRVTLRCSPRSGDLSVYWYQQSLDQGLQFLIQYYNGEERAKGNILERFSAQQFPDLHSELNLSSLELGDSALYFCASSVDGAVNEQYFGPGTRLTVT.

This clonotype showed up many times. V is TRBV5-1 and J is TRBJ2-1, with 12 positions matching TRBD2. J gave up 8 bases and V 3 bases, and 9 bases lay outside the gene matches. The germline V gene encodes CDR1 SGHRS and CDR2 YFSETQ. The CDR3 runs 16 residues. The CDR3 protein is CASSWTLAGGPHEQFF. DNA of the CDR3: TGCGCCAGCAGCTGGACCCTAGCGGGGGGGCCCCATGAGCAGTTCTTC.

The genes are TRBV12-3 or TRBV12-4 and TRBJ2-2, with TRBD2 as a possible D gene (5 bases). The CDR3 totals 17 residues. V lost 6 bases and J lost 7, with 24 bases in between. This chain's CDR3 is CASSLIRAELTSGELFF. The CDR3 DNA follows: TGTGCCAGCAGCTTAATTAGGGCGGAGCTCACTAGCGGGGAGCTGTTTTTT.

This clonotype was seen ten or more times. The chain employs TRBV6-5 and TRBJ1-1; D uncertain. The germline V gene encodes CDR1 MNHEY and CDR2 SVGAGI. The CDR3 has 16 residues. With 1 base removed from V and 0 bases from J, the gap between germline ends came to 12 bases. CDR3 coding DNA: TGTGCCAGCAGTTACTATTCTCAACCCATGAACACTGAAGCTTTCTTT. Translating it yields CASSYYSQPMNTEAFF.

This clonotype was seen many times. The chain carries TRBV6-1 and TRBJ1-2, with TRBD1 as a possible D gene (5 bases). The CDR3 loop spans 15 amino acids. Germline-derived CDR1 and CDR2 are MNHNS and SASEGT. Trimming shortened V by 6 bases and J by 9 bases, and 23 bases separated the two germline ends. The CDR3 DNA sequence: TGTGCCAGCAGAGCCGTCGATAGGGACCTCTGGAGCTACACCTTC. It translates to CASRAVDRDLWSYTF.

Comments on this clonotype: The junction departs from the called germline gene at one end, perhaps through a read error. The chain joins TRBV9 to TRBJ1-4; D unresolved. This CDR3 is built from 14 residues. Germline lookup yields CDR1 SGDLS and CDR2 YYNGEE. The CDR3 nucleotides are TGTGCCAGCAGCCCCGGACCCGCCGCGGAAAAACCGTTTTTT. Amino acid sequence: CASSPGPAAEKPFF.